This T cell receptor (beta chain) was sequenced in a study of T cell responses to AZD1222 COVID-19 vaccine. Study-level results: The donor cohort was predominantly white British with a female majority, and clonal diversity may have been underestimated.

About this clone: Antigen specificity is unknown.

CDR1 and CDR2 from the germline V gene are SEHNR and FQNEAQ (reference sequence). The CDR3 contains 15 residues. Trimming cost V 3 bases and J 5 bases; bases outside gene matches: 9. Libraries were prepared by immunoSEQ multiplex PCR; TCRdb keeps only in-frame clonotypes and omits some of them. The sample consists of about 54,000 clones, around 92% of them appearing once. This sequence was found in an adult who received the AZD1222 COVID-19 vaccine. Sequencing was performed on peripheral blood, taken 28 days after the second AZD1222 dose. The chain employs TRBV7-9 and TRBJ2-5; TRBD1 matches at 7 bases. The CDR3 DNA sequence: TGTGCCAGCAGCTTGACAGGGTCTAGTGGGGAGACCCAGTACTTC. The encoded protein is CASSLTGSSGETQYF.